This T cell receptor (beta chain) comes out of a study of T cell responses to AZD1222 COVID-19 vaccine. Broader study findings: Vaccine-associated CD4 TCRs ranged over spike, dominating at 160-218 and 743-854. At baseline, just six or seven AZD1222 recipients tested seropositive.

With respect to this clone: The antigen is unknown.

Germline CDR1 MNHEY, CDR2 SMNVEV (reference sequence). Trimming left V 3 bases short and J 1 base short, with 13 bases between. CDR3 length: 16 amino acids. TCRdb's copy holds only in-frame clones and misses some; the assay was immunoSEQ multiplex PCR. The data show more than 85,000 clones, with around nine tenths seen just once and around a sixth held by the top ten. The material sequenced was peripheral blood, taken on day 0 of AZD1222 vaccination. This clonotype originated in an adult in good health. V and J are TRBV27 and TRBJ1-5; D is undetermined. The CDR3 DNA sequence: TGTGCCAGCAGTTTGATGGGCGGAGGGAGCAATCAGCCCCAGCATTTT. Protein product: CASSLMGGGSNQPQHF.